This T cell receptor (beta chain) stems from a study of T cells in Graves' hyperthyroidism and ophthalmopathy. A few counts support this clonotype. The antigen is unknown. TCR beta CDR3 sequences were amplified from RNA transcripts. The HTBI set primed first-round TCR CDR3 RT-PCR. TCRdb itself ran the multiplex PCR reads through MiXCR, one entry per CDR3 protein. This sample has roughly 740,000 distinct CDR3 sequences, with less than 20% found just once. Study-wide results and limits: Researchers found most expanded thyroid clonotypes above 0.001 in blood as well.

The material sequenced was blood. This sequence originates from a young man with Graves' hyperthyroidism.

The CDR3 DNA follows: TGTGCCAGCAGCCAAGATGGACGAATACCCGGCACAGATACGCAGTATTTT. Translating it yields CASSQDGRIPGTDTQYF. J is TRBJ2-3 and V is TRBV3-1; D gene unclear. Germline V lookup: CDR1 LGHDT, CDR2 YNNKEL (reference sequence). The V gene lost 0 bases and the J gene lost 1 base, with 14 bases spanning the gap. The CDR3 spans 17 residues.